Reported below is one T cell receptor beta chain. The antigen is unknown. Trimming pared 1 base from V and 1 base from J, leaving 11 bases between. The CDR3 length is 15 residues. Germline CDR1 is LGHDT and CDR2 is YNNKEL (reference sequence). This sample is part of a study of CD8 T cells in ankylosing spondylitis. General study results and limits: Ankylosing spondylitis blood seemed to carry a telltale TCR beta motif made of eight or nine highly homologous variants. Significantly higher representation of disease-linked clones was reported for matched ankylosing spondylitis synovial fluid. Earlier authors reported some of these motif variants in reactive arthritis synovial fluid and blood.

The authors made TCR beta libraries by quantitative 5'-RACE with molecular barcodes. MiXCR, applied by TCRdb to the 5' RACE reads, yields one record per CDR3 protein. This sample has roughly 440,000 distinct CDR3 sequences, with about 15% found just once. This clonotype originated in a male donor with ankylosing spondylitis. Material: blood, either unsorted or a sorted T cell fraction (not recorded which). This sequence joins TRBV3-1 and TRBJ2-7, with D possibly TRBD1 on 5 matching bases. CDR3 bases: TGTGCCAGCAGCCAAGTACAGGCACCATCCTACGAGCAGTACTTC. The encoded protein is CASSQVQAPSYEQYF.